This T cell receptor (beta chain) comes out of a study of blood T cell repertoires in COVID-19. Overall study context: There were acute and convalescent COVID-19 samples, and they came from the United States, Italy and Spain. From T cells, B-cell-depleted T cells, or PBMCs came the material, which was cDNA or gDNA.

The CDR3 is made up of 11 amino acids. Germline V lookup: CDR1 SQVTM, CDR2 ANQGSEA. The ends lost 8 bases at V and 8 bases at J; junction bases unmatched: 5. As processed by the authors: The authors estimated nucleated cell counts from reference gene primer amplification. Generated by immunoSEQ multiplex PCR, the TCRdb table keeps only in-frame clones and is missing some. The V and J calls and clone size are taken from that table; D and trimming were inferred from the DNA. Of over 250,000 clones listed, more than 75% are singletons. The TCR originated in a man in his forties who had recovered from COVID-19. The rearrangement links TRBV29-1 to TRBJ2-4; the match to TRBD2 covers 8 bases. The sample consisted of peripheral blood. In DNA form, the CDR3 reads TGCAGCTGTGACGGGGGGGACATTCAGTACTTC. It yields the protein CSCDGGDIQYF.